A selection of T cell receptor beta chains follows, all from one sample in a study of shared clonotypes between healthy human individuals. Profiled with immunoSEQ multiplex PCR; TCRdb holds only in-frame clones, not every one. The sample has about half a million clones, roughly 80% seen once. The sequenced material came from PBMCs. These receptors originate from a middle-aged woman in good health. Some clones in this sample may be carry-over from other donors' samples. The CDR3 runs from the conserved cysteine through the conserved F or W. A D gene is named only where the DNA matches it firmly. Part of the rows lack a size; the others show once, few, many or a class for expanded clones.

-	TRBJ2-2	-	TRBV7-3	CASSLHTSGELFF	TGTGCCAGCAGCCTCCATACGTCCGGGGAGCTGTTTTTT
-	TRBJ2-2	-	TRBV4-1	CASSEEGGAGELFF	TGCGCCAGCAGCGAAGAAGGCGGTGCCGGGGAGCTGTTTTTT
-	TRBJ2-7	-	TRBV9	CASSGAGQGGEQYF	TGTGCCAGCAGCGGGGCCGGGCAGGGCGGAGAGCAGTACTTC
once	TRBJ2-1	TRBD2	TRBV4-3	CASSREPPSGSGDEQFF	TGCGCCAGCAGCCGAGAGCCCCCTAGCGGGAGCGGGGATGAGCAGTTCTTC
-	TRBJ2-7	-	TRBV7-2	CASSLNVYENEQYF	TGTGCCAGCAGCTTAAATGTCTATGAAAACGAGCAGTACTTC
-	TRBJ2-7	TRBD2	TRBV7-3	CASGLGGRGYEQYF	TGTGCCAGCGGGTTGGGCGGGAGAGGTTACGAGCAGTACTTC
-	TRBJ2-7	TRBD2	TRBV28	CASVTSGHYEQYF	TGTGCCAGCGTAACTAGCGGACACTACGAGCAGTACTTC
-	TRBJ2-3	-	TRBV5-1	CASSLRADFTDTQYF	TGCGCCAGCAGCTTGAGGGCGGATTTCACAGATACGCAGTATTTT
-	TRBJ2-7	-	TRBV11-2	CASSFGGYEQYF	TGTGCCAGCAGCTTTGGGGGGTACGAGCAGTACTTC
-	TRBJ1-1	-	TRBV7-2	CASSVSPEAFF	TGTGCCAGCAGCGTTAGCCCTGAAGCTTTCTTT
once	TRBJ2-7	-	TRBV7-2	CASSSQRTYEQYF	TGTGCCAGCAGCTCCCAGCGGACCTACGAGCAGTACTTC
-	TRBJ2-1	-	TRBV28	CASSPPGGTGRQFF	TGTGCCAGCAGTCCCCCGGGGGGGACAGGGAGGCAGTTCTTC
-	TRBJ2-3	-	TRBV5-4	CASSGDAYTQYF	TGTGCCAGCAGCGGCGATGCATATACGCAGTATTTT
-	TRBJ1-2	-	TRBV19	CASIKDGGSYGYTF	TGTGCCAGTATTAAGGACGGGGGTTCCTATGGCTACACCTTC
few	TRBJ2-7	-	TRBV7-2	CASSLYDRDEQYF	TGTGCCAGCAGCTTATACGATCGCGACGAGCAGTACTTC
-	TRBJ2-3	TRBD1	TRBV15	CATSSPDRGGADTQYF	TGTGCCACCAGCAGTCCGGACAGGGGAGGGGCAGATACGCAGTATTTT
-	TRBJ2-1	-	TRBV27	CASSLNVENEQFF	TGTGCCAGCAGTTTAAACGTTGAGAATGAGCAGTTCTTC
few	TRBJ1-1	-	TRBV9	CASSVGGSTEAFF	TGTGCCAGCAGCGTAGGGGGAAGCACTGAAGCTTTCTTT
few	TRBJ1-1	-	TRBV7-9	CASSFGGKAEAFF	TGTGCCAGCAGCTTCGGCGGAAAGGCTGAAGCTTTCTTT
-	TRBJ1-1	-	TRBV18	CASSPQAGNTEAFF	TGTGCCAGCTCACCCCAGGCGGGAAACACTGAAGCTTTCTTT
-	TRBJ2-7	-	TRBV7-8	CASSLSRMGEEQYF	TGTGCCAGCAGCTTGAGCAGGATGGGTGAGGAGCAGTACTTC
-	TRBJ1-2	TRBD1	TRBV5-1	CASSSGQGYGYTF	TGCGCCAGCAGCTCGGGACAGGGATATGGCTACACCTTC
-	TRBJ1-2	-	TRBV6-5	CASRDIYGYTF	TGTGCCAGCAGAGACATATATGGCTACACCTTC
-	TRBJ2-5	-	TRBV30	CAWSSRASRETQYF	TGTGCCTGGAGTTCCAGGGCTTCTCGGGAGACCCAGTACTTC
-	TRBJ2-2	-	TRBV10-3	CAISEGVYTGGLFF	TGTGCCATCAGTGAGGGAGTGTACACCGGGGGGCTGTTTTTT
-	TRBJ1-1	TRBD1	TRBV19	CASSVTGGYTEAFF	TGTGCCAGTAGTGTGACAGGGGGGTACACTGAAGCTTTCTTT
-	TRBJ2-1	TRBD2	TRBV4-1	CASSGTSGRYEQFF	TGCGCCAGCAGCGGGACTAGCGGGAGGTATGAGCAGTTCTTC
-	TRBJ2-2	TRBD1	TRBV27	CASTLQGGRELFF	TGTGCCAGCACCCTCCAAGGGGGCAGGGAGCTGTTTTTT
-	TRBJ2-2	TRBD2	TRBV7-9	CASSSTGTSGTYTGELFF	TGTGCCAGCAGCTCCACCGGGACTAGCGGGACTTACACCGGGGAGCTGTTTTTT
-	TRBJ2-2	-	TRBV7-9	CATRAGELFF	TGTGCCACCCGGGCCGGGGAGCTGTTTTTT
-	TRBJ1-3	TRBD1	TRBV5-1	CASSPGQGMGGNTIYF	TGCGCCAGCAGCCCCGGACAGGGGATGGGTGGAAACACCATATATTTT
-	TRBJ1-5	TRBD1	TRBV7-2	CASSLETGGKGQPQHF	TGTGCCAGCAGCTTAGAAACAGGGGGCAAGGGTCAGCCCCAGCATTTT
-	TRBJ2-5	TRBD2	TRBV19	CASRNSGRANPETQYF	TGTGCCAGTAGGAATAGCGGGAGGGCCAACCCAGAGACCCAGTACTTC
few	TRBJ2-5	TRBD2	TRBV2	CASTPGLADQETQYF	TGTGCCAGCACCCCGGGACTAGCGGACCAAGAGACCCAGTACTTC
-	TRBJ2-1	-	TRBV7-2	CASSLEGRGYNEQFF	TGTGCCAGCAGCTTAGAGGGACGAGGCTACAATGAGCAGTTCTTC
once	TRBJ1-2	-	TRBV28	CASSSNEIFSGYGYTF	TGTGCCAGCAGTTCTAACGAGATATTCTCCGGCTATGGCTACACCTTC
-	TRBJ1-5	-	TRBV6-5	CASSYVAGQNQPQHF	TGTGCCAGCAGTTACGTAGCGGGCCAAAATCAGCCCCAGCATTTT
-	TRBJ2-7	-	TRBV27	CASSGGYGISYEQYF	TGTGCCAGCAGTGGCGGGTACGGGATAAGCTACGAGCAGTACTTC
-	TRBJ2-7	-	TRBV6-1	CASRSGTGSPEQYF	TGTGCCAGCAGGTCCGGGACCGGGAGCCCCGAGCAGTACTTC
-	TRBJ1-2	-	TRBV18	CASSPPAADYGYTF	TGTGCCAGCTCACCTCCAGCAGCCGACTATGGCTACACCTTC
-	TRBJ2-4	-	TRBV6-5	CASTQGNIQYF	TGTGCCAGCACCCAAGGGAACATTCAGTACTTC
-	TRBJ2-7	TRBD2	TRBV19	CASSPEGLAGPRVAYEQYF	TGTGCCAGTAGTCCCGAAGGACTAGCGGGGCCGCGGGTGGCCTACGAGCAGTACTTC
few	TRBJ2-7	TRBD2	TRBV6-1	CATRLAGTYEQYF	TGTGCCACCAGACTAGCGGGCACCTACGAGCAGTACTTC
-	TRBJ1-1	-	TRBV7-3	CASSPDRRTEAFF	TGTGCCAGCAGCCCAGACAGGCGAACTGAAGCTTTCTTT
-	TRBJ2-1	-	TRBV9	CASSPLGQSSYNEQFF	TGTGCCAGCAGCCCTCTAGGACAGAGCTCCTACAATGAGCAGTTCTTC
-	TRBJ2-7	TRBD2	TRBV18	CASSPRSGGDEQYF	TGTGCCAGCTCACCACGTAGCGGGGGAGACGAGCAGTACTTC
-	TRBJ1-2	-	TRBV7-9	CASSLEIARGYTF	TGTGCCAGCAGCTTAGAAATCGCGAGGGGCTACACCTTC
-	TRBJ2-5	TRBD1	TRBV2	CASSGHRGGETQYF	TGTGCCAGCAGTGGACACAGGGGTGGGGAGACCCAGTACTTC
-	TRBJ2-3	-	TRBV7-9	CASSQESTATDTQYF	TGTGCCAGCAGCCAAGAAAGTACAGCAACAGATACGCAGTATTTT
-	TRBJ2-1	TRBD2	TRBV7-9	CASSWRTSGKNEQFF	TGTGCCAGCAGCTGGAGGACTAGCGGGAAGAATGAGCAGTTCTTC
once	TRBJ2-1	TRBD2	TRBV7-2	CASSLPSGYNEQFF	TGTGCCAGCAGCTTACCTAGCGGCTACAATGAGCAGTTCTTC
-	TRBJ1-6	-	TRBV4-3	CASSQTLGVGSPLHF	TGCGCCAGCAGCCAAACCCTGGGGGTAGGTTCACCCCTCCACTTT
-	TRBJ2-1	TRBD2	TRBV7-9	CASSQTSGRASYNEQFF	TGTGCCAGCAGCCAAACTAGCGGGAGGGCCTCCTACAATGAGCAGTTCTTC
few	TRBJ1-5	-	TRBV21-1	CASRKEGTLRPDQPQHF	TGTGCCAGCAGGAAAGAGGGGACCCTGAGGCCAGATCAGCCCCAGCATTTT
-	TRBJ2-5	TRBD1	TRBV6-6	CASRWTGAAETQYF	TGTGCCAGCAGGTGGACAGGGGCGGCAGAGACCCAGTACTTC
-	TRBJ2-6	-	TRBV6-5	CASCLGVGANVLTF	TGTGCCAGCTGCTTGGGGGTAGGGGCCAACGTCCTGACTTTC
once	TRBJ1-3	-	TRBV11-2	CASSLAPGGNTIYF	TGTGCCAGCAGCTTAGCCCCGGGAGGAAACACCATATATTTT